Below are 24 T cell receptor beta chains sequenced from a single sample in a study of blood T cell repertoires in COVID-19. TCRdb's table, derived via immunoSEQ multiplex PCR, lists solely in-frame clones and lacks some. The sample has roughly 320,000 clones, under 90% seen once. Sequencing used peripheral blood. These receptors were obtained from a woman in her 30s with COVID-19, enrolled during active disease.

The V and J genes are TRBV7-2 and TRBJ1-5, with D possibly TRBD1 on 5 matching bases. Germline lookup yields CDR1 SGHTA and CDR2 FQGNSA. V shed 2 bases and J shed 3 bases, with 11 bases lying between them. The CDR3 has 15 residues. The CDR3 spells CASSLNRDSNQPQHF. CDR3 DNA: TGTGCCAGCAGCTTAAACCGGGACTCCAATCAGCCCCAGCATTTT.

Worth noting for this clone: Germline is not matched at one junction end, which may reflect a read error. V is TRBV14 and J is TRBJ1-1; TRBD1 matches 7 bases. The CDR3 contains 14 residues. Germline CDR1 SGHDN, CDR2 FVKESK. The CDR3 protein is CASSKDRVGTEAFF. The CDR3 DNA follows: TGTGCCAGCAGCAAAGACAGGGTGGGCACTGAAGCTTTCTTT.

CDR3 nucleotides: TGTGCCTGGAGAGGGACAGGGATTAATTCACCCCTCCACTTT. Protein: CAWRGTGINSPLHF. The chain recombines TRBV30 with TRBJ1-6, with 9 bases identical to TRBD1. CDR3 length: 14 residues. CDR1 and CDR2 (germline): GTSNPN, SVGIG (reference sequence). Losses at the gene ends were 3 bases for V and 6 bases for J; bases not matched to a gene: 3. Filled out from reference TRBV30 and TRBJ1-6, the complete variable domain reads SQTIHQWPATLVQPVGSPLSLECTVEGTSNPNLYWYRQAAGRGLQLLFYSVGIGQISSEVPQNLSASRPQDRQFILSSKKLLLSDSGFYLCAWRGTGINSPLHFGNGTRLTVT.

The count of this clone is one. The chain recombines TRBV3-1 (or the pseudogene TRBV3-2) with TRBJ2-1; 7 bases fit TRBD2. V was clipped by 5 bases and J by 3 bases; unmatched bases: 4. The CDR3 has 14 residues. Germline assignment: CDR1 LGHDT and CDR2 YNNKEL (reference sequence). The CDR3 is CASSTRGVYNEQFF. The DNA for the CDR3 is TGTGCCAGCAGCACTCGGGGGGTCTACAATGAGCAGTTCTTC.

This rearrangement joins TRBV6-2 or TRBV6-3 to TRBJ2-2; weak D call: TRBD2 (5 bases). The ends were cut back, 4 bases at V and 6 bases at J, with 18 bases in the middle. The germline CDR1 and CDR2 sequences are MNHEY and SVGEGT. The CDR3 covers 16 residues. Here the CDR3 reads CASSSLLGIFAGELFF. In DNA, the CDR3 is TGTGCCAGCAGTTCTCTACTCGGGATCTTTGCCGGGGAGCTGTTTTTT.

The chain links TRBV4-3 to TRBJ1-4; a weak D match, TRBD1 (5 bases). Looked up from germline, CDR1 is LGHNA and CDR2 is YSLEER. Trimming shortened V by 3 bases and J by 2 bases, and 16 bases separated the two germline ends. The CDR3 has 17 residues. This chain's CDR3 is CASSQGRGPATNEKLFF. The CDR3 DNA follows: TGCGCCAGCAGCCAGGGAAGGGGCCCGGCGACTAATGAAAAACTGTTTTTT.

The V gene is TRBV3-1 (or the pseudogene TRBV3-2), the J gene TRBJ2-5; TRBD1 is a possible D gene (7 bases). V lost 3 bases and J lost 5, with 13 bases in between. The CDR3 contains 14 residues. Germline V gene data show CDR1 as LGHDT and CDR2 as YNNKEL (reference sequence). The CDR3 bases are TGTGCCAGCAGCCACAGGGGGGTAGGCGAGACCCAGTACTTC. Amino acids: CASSHRGVGETQYF.

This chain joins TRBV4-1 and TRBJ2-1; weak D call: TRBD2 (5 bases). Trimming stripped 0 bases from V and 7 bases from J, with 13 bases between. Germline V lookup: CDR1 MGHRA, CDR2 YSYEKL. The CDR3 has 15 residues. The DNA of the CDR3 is TGCGCCAGCAGCCAAGAGTCCCAGGAGCGGAATGAGCAGTTCTTC. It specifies CASSQESQERNEQFF.

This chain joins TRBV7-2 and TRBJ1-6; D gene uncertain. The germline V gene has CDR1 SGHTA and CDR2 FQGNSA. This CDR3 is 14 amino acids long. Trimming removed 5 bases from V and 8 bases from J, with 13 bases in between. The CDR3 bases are TGTGCCAGCAGCCCATATAGCATGTATTCACCCCTCCACTTT. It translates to CASSPYSMYSPLHF.

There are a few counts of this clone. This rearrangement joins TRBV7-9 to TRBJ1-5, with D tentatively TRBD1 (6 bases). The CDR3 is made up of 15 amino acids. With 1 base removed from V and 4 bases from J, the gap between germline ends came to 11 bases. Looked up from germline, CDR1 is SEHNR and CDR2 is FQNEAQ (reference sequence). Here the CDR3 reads CASSLEGTLNQPQHF. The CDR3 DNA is TGTGCCAGCAGCTTAGAAGGGACACTTAATCAGCCCCAGCATTTT.

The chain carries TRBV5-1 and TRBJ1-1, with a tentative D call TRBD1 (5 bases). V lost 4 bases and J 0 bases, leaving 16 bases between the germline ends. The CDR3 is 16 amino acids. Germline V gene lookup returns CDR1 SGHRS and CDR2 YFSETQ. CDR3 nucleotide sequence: TGCGCCAGCAGCATTCCGGGCGGGGGGGTGAACACTGAAGCTTTCTTT. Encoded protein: CASSIPGGGVNTEAFF.

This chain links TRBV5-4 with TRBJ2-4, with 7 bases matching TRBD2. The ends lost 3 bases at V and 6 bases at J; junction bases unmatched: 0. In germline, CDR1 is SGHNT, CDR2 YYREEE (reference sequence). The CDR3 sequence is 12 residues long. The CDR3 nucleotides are TGTGCCAGCAGCTCGGGGGGAAACATTCAGTACTTC. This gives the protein CASSSGGNIQYF.

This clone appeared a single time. DNA for the CDR3: TGTGCCATCAGTGGCGGGACAGGGTTGGCAGATACGCAGTATTTT. It translates to CAISGGTGLADTQYF. The rearrangement uses TRBV10-3 and TRBJ2-3; 9 positions agree with TRBD1. The CDR3 runs to 15 residues. Germline CDR1 reads ENHRY; CDR2 reads SYGVKD. The junction had 6 bases not matched to a gene; V was cut back by 4 bases and J by 4 bases.

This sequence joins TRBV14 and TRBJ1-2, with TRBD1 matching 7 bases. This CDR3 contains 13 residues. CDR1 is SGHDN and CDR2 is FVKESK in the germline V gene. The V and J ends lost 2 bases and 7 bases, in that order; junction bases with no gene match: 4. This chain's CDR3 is CASSQTGDAGYTF. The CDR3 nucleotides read TGTGCCAGCAGCCAAACAGGGGATGCTGGCTACACCTTC.

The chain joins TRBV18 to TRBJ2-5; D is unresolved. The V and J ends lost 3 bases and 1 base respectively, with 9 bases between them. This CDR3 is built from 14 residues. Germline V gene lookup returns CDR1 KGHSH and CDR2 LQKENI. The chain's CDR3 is CASSPEQPQETQYF. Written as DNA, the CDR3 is TGTGCCAGCTCACCGGAACAGCCCCAAGAGACCCAGTACTTC. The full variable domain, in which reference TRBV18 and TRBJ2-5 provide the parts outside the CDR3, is NAGVMQNPRHLVRRRGQEARLRCSPMKGHSHVYWYRQLPEEGLKFMVYLQKENIIDESGMPKERFSAEFPKEGPSILRIQQVVRGDSAAYFCASSPEQPQETQYFGPGTRLLVL.

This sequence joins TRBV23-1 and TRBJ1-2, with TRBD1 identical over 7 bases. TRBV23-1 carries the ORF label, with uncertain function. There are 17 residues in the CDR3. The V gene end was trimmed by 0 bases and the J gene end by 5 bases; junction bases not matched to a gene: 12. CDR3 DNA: TGCGCCAGCAGTCAATCTATGAGGGGGCGCTTTGGGTATGGCTACACCTTC. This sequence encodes CASSQSMRGRFGYGYTF.

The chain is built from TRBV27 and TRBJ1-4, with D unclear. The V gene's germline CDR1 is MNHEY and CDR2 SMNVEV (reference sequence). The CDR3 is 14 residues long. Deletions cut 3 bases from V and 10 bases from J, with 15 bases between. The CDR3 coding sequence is TGTGCCAGCAGTTTGACGGCCGGAGCTAGAAAACTGTTTTTT. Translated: CASSLTAGARKLFF.

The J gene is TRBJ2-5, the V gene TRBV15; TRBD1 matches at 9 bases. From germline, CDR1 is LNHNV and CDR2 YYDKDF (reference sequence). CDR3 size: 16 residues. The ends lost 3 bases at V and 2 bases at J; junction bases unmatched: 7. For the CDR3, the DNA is TGTGCCACCAGCAGTTGGGACAGGGATAATCAAGAGACCCAGTACTTC. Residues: CATSSWDRDNQETQYF. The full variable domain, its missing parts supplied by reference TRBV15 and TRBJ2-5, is DAMVIQNPRYQVTQFGKPVTLSCSQTLNHNVMYWYQQKSSQAPKLLFHYYDKDFNNEADTPDNFQSRRPNTSFCFLDIRSPGLGDTAMYLCATSSWDRDNQETQYFGPGTRLLVL.

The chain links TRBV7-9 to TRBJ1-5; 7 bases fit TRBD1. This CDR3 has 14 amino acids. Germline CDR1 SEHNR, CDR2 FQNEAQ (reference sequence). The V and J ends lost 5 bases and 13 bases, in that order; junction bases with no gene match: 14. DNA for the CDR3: TGTGCCAGCAGCCCCGGGGGGGAGGGGGCCGTGCAGCATTTT. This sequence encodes CASSPGGEGAVQHF.

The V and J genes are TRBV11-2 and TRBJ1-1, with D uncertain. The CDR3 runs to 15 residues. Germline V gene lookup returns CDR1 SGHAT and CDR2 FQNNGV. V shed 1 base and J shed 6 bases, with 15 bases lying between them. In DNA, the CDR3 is TGTGCCAGCAGCTTAGGTGACACGATTTATTCTGAAGCTTTCTTT. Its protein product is CASSLGDTIYSEAFF. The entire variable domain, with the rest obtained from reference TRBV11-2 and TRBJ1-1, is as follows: EAGVAQSPRYKIIEKRQSVAFWCNPISGHATLYWYQQILGQGPKLLIQFQNNGVVDDSQLPKDRFSAERLKGVDSTLKIQPAKLEDSAVYLCASSLGDTIYSEAFFGQGTRLTVV.

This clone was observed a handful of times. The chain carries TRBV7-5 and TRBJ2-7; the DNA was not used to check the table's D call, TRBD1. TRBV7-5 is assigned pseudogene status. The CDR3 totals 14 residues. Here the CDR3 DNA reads TGTGTCAGAAGCACATCAGGGAAATCCTACGAGCAGTACTTC. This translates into CVRSTSGKSYEQYF.

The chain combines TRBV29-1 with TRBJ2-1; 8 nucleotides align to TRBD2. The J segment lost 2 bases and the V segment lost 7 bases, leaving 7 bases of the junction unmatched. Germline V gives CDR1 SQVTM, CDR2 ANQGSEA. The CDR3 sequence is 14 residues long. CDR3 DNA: TGCAGCGGGGGGAAGCGGGGGCCCTACAATGAGCAGTTCTTC. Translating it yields CSGGKRGPYNEQFF.

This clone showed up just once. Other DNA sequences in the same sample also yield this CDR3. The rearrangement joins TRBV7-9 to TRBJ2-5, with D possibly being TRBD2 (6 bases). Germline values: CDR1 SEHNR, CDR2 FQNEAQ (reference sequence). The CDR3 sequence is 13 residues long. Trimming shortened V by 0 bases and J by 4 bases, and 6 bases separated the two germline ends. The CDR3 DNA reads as TGTGCCAGCAGCTTAGCGGGGGGAGAGACCCAGTACTTC. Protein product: CASSLAGGETQYF.

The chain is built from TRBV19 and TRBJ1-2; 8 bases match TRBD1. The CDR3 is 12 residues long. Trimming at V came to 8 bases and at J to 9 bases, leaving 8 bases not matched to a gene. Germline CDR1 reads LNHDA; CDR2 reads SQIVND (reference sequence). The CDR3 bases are TGTGCCAGTCGGGACAGGCTCTTTAGCTACACCTTC. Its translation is CASRDRLFSYTF.